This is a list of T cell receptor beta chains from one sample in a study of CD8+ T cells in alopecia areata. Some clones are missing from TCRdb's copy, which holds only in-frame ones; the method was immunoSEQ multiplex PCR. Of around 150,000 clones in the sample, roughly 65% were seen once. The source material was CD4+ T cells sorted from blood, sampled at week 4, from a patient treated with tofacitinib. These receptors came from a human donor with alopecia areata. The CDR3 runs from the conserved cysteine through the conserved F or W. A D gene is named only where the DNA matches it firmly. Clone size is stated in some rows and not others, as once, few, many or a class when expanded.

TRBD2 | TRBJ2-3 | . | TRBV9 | TGTGCCAGCAGCGTAGGAGAGCGGGGAGCAGGAGATACGCAGTATTTT | CASSVGERGAGDTQYF
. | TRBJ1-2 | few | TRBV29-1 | TGCAGCGTTGGGCGTCCAGGGGCTGGCTACACCTTC | CSVGRPGAGYTF
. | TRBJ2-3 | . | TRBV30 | TGTGCCTGGACCTACGGAACCCCTAGCACAGATACGCAGTATTTT | CAWTYGTPSTDTQYF
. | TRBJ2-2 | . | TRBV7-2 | TGTGCCAGCAGCTTAGCAGGGCTCCAGGGAACAGGCGGGGAGCTGTTTTTT | CASSLAGLQGTGGELFF
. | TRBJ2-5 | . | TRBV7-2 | TGTGCCAGCAGCCCAGGGGCGGCCCAAGAGACCCAGTACTTC | CASSPGAAQETQYF
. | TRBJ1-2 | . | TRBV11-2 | TGTGCCAGCAGCTTTATGGGCCCAGTTAACTATGGCTACACCTTC | CASSFMGPVNYGYTF
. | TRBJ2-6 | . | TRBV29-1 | TGCAGCGTCCGGAACTCTGGGGCCAACGTCCTGACTTTC | CSVRNSGANVLTF
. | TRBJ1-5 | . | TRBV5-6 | TGTGCCAGCAGCTTGGGTCGAGGGGGTAAGCCCCAGCATTTT | CASSLGRGGKPQHF
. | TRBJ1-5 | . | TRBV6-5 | TGTGCCAGCAAACCGGACGAAAATCAGCCCCAGCATTTT | CASKPDENQPQHF
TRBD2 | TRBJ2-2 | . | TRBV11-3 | TGTGCCAGCAGCCTCGGACTAGCCCAGAGGGGCGGGGAGCTGTTTTTT | CASSLGLAQRGGELFF
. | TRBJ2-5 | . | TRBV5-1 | TGCGCCAGCAGCTTTGGGACCCTTCGAGAGACCCAGTACTTC | CASSFGTLRETQYF
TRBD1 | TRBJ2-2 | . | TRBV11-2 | TGTGCCAGCAGCTTAGCAGGGGGGAACACCGGGGAGCTGTTTTTT | CASSLAGGNTGELFF
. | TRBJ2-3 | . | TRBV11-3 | TGTGCCAGCAGGGGCCTCACAGATACGCAGTATTTT | CASRGLTDTQYF
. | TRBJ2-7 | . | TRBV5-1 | TGCGCCAGCAGCTTGGAGGACGAGCAGTACTTC | CASSLEDEQYF
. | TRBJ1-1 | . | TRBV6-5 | TGTGCCAGCAGCTACGCCGTTCAATCTGAAGCTTTCTTT | CASSYAVQSEAFF
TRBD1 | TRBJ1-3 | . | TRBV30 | TGTGCCTGGGTGGGACAGCTCTCTGGAAACACCATATATTTT | CAWVGQLSGNTIYF
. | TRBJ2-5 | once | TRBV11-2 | TGTGCCAGCAGCTTAGCCCTTTCGCTCGGGGAGACCCAGTACTTC | CASSLALSLGETQYF
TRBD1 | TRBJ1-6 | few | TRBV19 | TGTGCCAGTGCGACAGGGGGCAATTCACCCCTCCACTTT | CASATGGNSPLHF
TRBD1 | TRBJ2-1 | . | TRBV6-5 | TGTGCCAGCAGTTACTCGGGACAGTTAACTTACAATGAGCAGTTCTTC | CASSYSGQLTYNEQFF
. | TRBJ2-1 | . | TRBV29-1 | TGCAGCGTTGAAGAAATAAACAATGAGCAGTTCTTC | CSVEEINNEQFF